This T cell receptor beta chain was captured by sequencing in a study of T-cell memory formation after mild COVID-19. The CDR3 contains 16 residues. Unmatched junction bases numbered 5, after V lost 4 bases and J lost 4 bases. From germline, CDR1 is LGHNA and CDR2 YSLEER. This clonotype was seen more than once but under ten times. Its antigen remains unidentified. From 5'RACE with constant-segment primers came TCR alpha and TCR beta cDNA libraries that carried sample barcodes and UMIs. TCRdb used MiXCR to reprocess the 5' RACE reads, holding one entry per CDR3 protein. Of a few hundred thousand distinct CDR3 sequences in the sample, about 15% are singletons; the top ten hold 22%. Notes on the study in general: Day 15 to 85 contracting clones showed balanced CD4/CD8; later expanders leaned CD4+. Pre-infection memory already had some responding clones, implying cross-reactive memory joined. Shrinking CD4+ clones were chiefly CM and EM; CD8+ ones were chiefly EMRA.

The sample consisted of PBMCs or a T cell subset sorted from them (not recorded which). The clonotype originates from a man younger than 35 who had mild COVID-19 (a few samples of this study predate the infection). Cell type and time point are not known. The chain links TRBV4-3 to TRBJ2-3; 13 nucleotides align to TRBD2. In DNA, the CDR3 is TGCGCCAGCAGCCCCGAACTAGCGGGGGGGCCAGATACGCAGTATTTT. This gives the protein CASSPELAGGPDTQYF.